This is a list of T cell receptor beta chains from one sample in a study of blood T cell repertoires in COVID-19. Assay used: immunoSEQ multiplex PCR; TCRdb lists only in-frame clones, some missing. The profile shows around 170,000 clones, 70% to 90% of them singletons. Specimen: peripheral blood. The source is a man aged 50-59 years with active or convalescent COVID-19. Both conserved end residues are part of each CDR3. A D gene is named only where the DNA matches it firmly. The listing skips clone size in some rows; elsewhere it reads once, few, many or a size class.

CDR3 | DNA | V | size | J | D
CASSQDPGLYGYTF | TGTGCCAGCAGCCAAGATCCAGGGCTCTATGGCTACACCTTC | TRBV3-1/TRBV3-2 | - | TRBJ1-2 | -
CASSSNRGDQPQHF | TGTGCCAGCAGCTCCAACAGGGGGGATCAGCCCCAGCATTTT | TRBV7-9 | - | TRBJ1-5 | TRBD1
CASSLVQGTYEQYF | TGTGCCAGCAGCTTGGTGCAGGGGACCTACGAGCAGTACTTC | TRBV5-5 | - | TRBJ2-7 | -
CASTRPPTSGVQETQYF | TGTGCCAGCACTCGACCCCCGACTAGCGGAGTTCAAGAGACCCAGTACTTC | TRBV7-9 | - | TRBJ2-5 | TRBD2
CASGTGWGEQYF | TGTGCCAGCGGGACAGGGTGGGGCGAGCAGTACTTC | TRBV14 | - | TRBJ2-7 | TRBD1
CASSGGAYNEQFF | TGTGCCAGTAGCGGGGGGGCCTACAATGAGCAGTTCTTC | TRBV5-4 | - | TRBJ2-1 | TRBD2
CASSLAGGVGYTF | TGTGCCAGCAGCTTAGCGGGGGGTGTCGGCTACACCTTC | TRBV7-3 | - | TRBJ1-2 | -
CASSLDGSSTDTQYF | TGTGCCAGCAGCTTAGATGGCTCTAGCACAGATACGCAGTATTTT | TRBV11-2 | - | TRBJ2-3 | -
CASSPFQGDEQYF | TGTGCCAGCAGTCCCTTCCAGGGTGACGAGCAGTACTTC | TRBV28 | once | TRBJ2-7 | -
CAIQTEFDSPLHF | TGTGCCATCCAGACAGAGTTTGATTCACCCCTCCACTTT | TRBV10-3 | - | TRBJ1-6 | -
CASTLTSGGADTQYF | TGTGCCAGCACCCTGACTAGCGGGGGTGCAGATACGCAGTATTTT | TRBV27 | - | TRBJ2-3 | TRBD2
CASSTLRDTEAFF | TGTGCCAGCTCAACTCTCAGGGACACTGAAGCTTTCTTT | TRBV18 | - | TRBJ1-1 | -
CASSFFGGGEQFF | TGTGCCAGCAGCTTTTTCGGGGGAGGTGAGCAGTTCTTC | TRBV5-6 | - | TRBJ2-1 | -
CASSPAVLVSYNEQFF | TGCGCCAGCAGTCCAGCGGTGTTAGTAAGCTACAATGAGCAGTTCTTC | TRBV4-1 | - | TRBJ2-1 | -
CASSVGQGYEQYF | TGTGCCAGCAGTGTCGGACAGGGCTACGAGCAGTACTTC | TRBV2 | - | TRBJ2-7 | TRBD1
CSAGRLNEAFF | TGCAGTGCTGGTCGACTGAACGAAGCTTTCTTT | TRBV20-1 | - | TRBJ1-1 | -
CASSSQGHLNTEAFF | TGCGCCAGCAGCTCCCAGGGACACCTGAACACTGAAGCTTTCTTT | TRBV4-1 | - | TRBJ1-1 | -